These T cell receptor beta chains were read from a single sample in a study of T cell responses to AZD1222 COVID-19 vaccine. Sequencing used immunoSEQ multiplex PCR; TCRdb keeps in-frame clones, though not all of them. This sample has roughly 170,000 clones; under 95% occur once, and the top ten carry roughly 1.7%. This material consisted of peripheral blood, taken 28 days after the second AZD1222 dose. The receptor set was obtained from an adult who received the AZD1222 COVID-19 vaccine. Both conserved end residues are part of each CDR3. D genes are given only for firm matches. Only part of the rows carry a size: once, few, many, or a class if the clone is expanded.

d_call | cdr3_length | j_call | v_call | clone_size | cdr3_nt | cdr3_aa
TRBD1 | 14 | TRBJ1-5 | TRBV19 | - | TGTGCCAGTAGTATGACAGGGGGCAATCAGCCCCAGCATTTT | CASSMTGGNQPQHF
- | 17 | TRBJ1-5 | TRBV3-1/TRBV3-2 | - | TGTGCCAGCAGCCCAGCCGGCCAGGGGAGGGGGAATCAGCCCCAGCATTTT | CASSPAGQGRGNQPQHF
TRBD2 | 17 | TRBJ2-1 | TRBV9 | - | TGTGCCAGCAGCACAACTAGCGGGGGGACCTCCTACAATGAGCAGTTCTTC | CASSTTSGGTSYNEQFF
- | 13 | TRBJ1-2 | TRBV29-1 | - | TGCAGCGTTTTCTACCAGGGAGGTTGGGGCTACACCTTC | CSVFYQGGWGYTF
TRBD1 | 15 | TRBJ1-4 | TRBV6-1 | - | TGTGCCAGCAGTGAAGCCGGGACAGGGAACGAAAAACTGTTTTTT | CASSEAGTGNEKLFF
TRBD1 | 14 | TRBJ1-2 | TRBV5-5 | - | TGTGCCAGCAGCTTGTTAGGACAGGGGAATGGCTACACCTTC | CASSLLGQGNGYTF
- | 12 | TRBJ1-2 | TRBV27 | - | TGTGCCAGCAGTGACCCAAACTATGGCTACACCTTC | CASSDPNYGYTF
- | 15 | TRBJ1-2 | TRBV5-5 | - | TGTGCCAGCAGCCGCCTACATGGACAGAACTATGGCTACACCTTC | CASSRLHGQNYGYTF
TRBD1 | 14 | TRBJ1-2 | TRBV7-8 | once | TGTGCCAGCAAAAAGGGGACAGCTAACTATGGCTACACCTTC | CASKKGTANYGYTF
TRBD2 | 14 | TRBJ2-1 | TRBV19 | - | TGTGCCAGTACCACAACCCATCGGACTAGCGGCCAGTTCTTC | CASTTTHRTSGQFF
TRBD2 | 14 | TRBJ2-1 | TRBV9 | - | TGTGCCAGCAGCGGGGAGGGTGAGAGGTCGTGGCAGTTCTTC | CASSGEGERSWQFF
- | 17 | TRBJ1-6 | TRBV7-2 | - | TGTGCCAGCAGCTCCACCCCAGGGAGCTCCTATAATTCACCCCTCCACTTT | CASSSTPGSSYNSPLHF
- | 18 | TRBJ1-2 | TRBV5-1 | - | TGCGCCAGCAGCTTGGTACTCTCCGGGACGAATATGGACTATGGCTACACCTTC | CASSLVLSGTNMDYGYTF
TRBD1 | 16 | TRBJ1-2 | TRBV6-1 | - | TGTGCCAGCAGTGTAGACGTCGGCGGACAGGGATTCAGCTACACCTTC | CASSVDVGGQGFSYTF
TRBD1 | 17 | TRBJ1-5 | TRBV19 | - | TGTGCCAGTAGTCGTAGGGACAGGGGGGGCGGCAATCAGCCCCAGCATTTT | CASSRRDRGGGNQPQHF
- | 20 | TRBJ1-4 | TRBV4-1 | - | TGCGCCAGCAGCGTATACCCCTGGACTCAACCCAGGGGAACTAATGAAAAACTGTTTTTT | CASSVYPWTQPRGTNEKLFF
- | 13 | TRBJ1-4 | TRBV28 | - | TGTGCCAGCAGAAACCCTGAAAGGGAAAAACTGTTTTTT | CASRNPEREKLFF
- | 14 | TRBJ2-7 | TRBV18 | - | TGTGCCAGCTCACTCAACCCCCTCCCCTACGAGCAGTACTTC | CASSLNPLPYEQYF
- | 13 | TRBJ1-6 | TRBV19 | - | TGTGCCAGTAGTGGCCAGGGAGCTTCACCCCTCCACTTT | CASSGQGASPLHF
- | 13 | TRBJ1-5 | TRBV6-5 | once | TGTGCCAGCAGCCCGGTTTTGAATCAGCCCCAGCATTTT | CASSPVLNQPQHF
- | 17 | TRBJ2-2 | TRBV4-3 | - | TGCGCCAGCAGCCAAGATTCGGCGGGGGCCGACACCGGGGAGCTGTTTTTT | CASSQDSAGADTGELFF
TRBD1 | 16 | TRBJ2-3 | TRBV7-6 | - | TGTGCCAGCAGCTTGCTTAGGGACAGGGTATCAGATACGCAGTATTTT | CASSLLRDRVSDTQYF
- | 15 | TRBJ2-2 | TRBV18 | - | TGTGCCAGCTCACCATCGGGACAGAACACCGGGGAGCTGTTTTTT | CASSPSGQNTGELFF
TRBD1 | 13 | TRBJ1-1 | TRBV6-5 | - | TGTGCCAGCAGCGCCGACAGGGGCACTGAAGCTTTCTTT | CASSADRGTEAFF
TRBD2 | 12 | TRBJ2-7 | TRBV2 | once | TGTGCCAGCAGCGTGGGACTAGCGGCGCAGTACTTC | CASSVGLAAQYF
- | 12 | TRBJ2-1 | TRBV5-1 | - | TGCGCCAGCAATGAGAGTGACAATGAGCAGTTCTTC | CASNESDNEQFF
TRBD1 | 16 | TRBJ1-1 | TRBV19 | once | TGTGCCAGTACTCCCCGCCGAACAGGGGGAAACACTGAAGCTTTCTTT | CASTPRRTGGNTEAFF
- | 13 | TRBJ1-5 | TRBV27 | - | TGTGCCAGCAGTTTCTCCCTAATGCAGCCCCAGCATTTT | CASSFSLMQPQHF
- | 14 | TRBJ2-1 | TRBV7-9 | once | TGTGCCAGCAGCCGTGGGAGCCAGTCCAATGAGCAGTTCTTC | CASSRGSQSNEQFF
TRBD2 | 15 | TRBJ2-1 | TRBV24-1 | - | TGTGCCACCAGGGGCTGGAGCGGGAGGGGAAATGAGCAGTTCTTC | CATRGWSGRGNEQFF
- | 11 | TRBJ1-2 | TRBV12-3/TRBV12-4 | once | TGTGCCAGCAGTGTCGGGGACGGCTACACCTTC | CASSVGDGYTF
- | 13 | TRBJ1-5 | TRBV12-5 | - | TGTGCTAGTGGTTTGCCCCCCGGTAAGCCCCAGCATTTT | CASGLPPGKPQHF
- | 12 | TRBJ1-2 | TRBV7-2 | - | TGTGCCAGCAGCCAGGGCGCGTCTGGCTACACCTTC | CASSQGASGYTF
TRBD2 | 16 | TRBJ2-1 | TRBV5-1 | - | TGCGCCAGCAGCATCAGACTAGCGGGGGCCTACAATGAGCAGTTCTTC | CASSIRLAGAYNEQFF
- | 15 | TRBJ2-1 | TRBV27 | - | TGTGCCAGCAGGTCGACTACACGAACTTTAAATGAGCAGTTCTTC | CASRSTTRTLNEQFF
- | 13 | TRBJ1-1 | TRBV5-6 | - | TGTGCCAGCAGCTCTACGGGGAACACTGAAGCTTTCTTT | CASSSTGNTEAFF
- | 13 | TRBJ1-1 | TRBV6-5 | - | TGTGCCAGCAGCCGAAGTGGGAACACTGAAGCTTTCTTT | CASSRSGNTEAFF
- | 15 | TRBJ2-7 | TRBV19 | - | TGTGCCAGTAGTATAGATCGCCGTGCCCTCTACGAGCAGTACTTC | CASSIDRRALYEQYF
- | 16 | TRBJ1-5 | TRBV4-1 | - | TGCGCCAGCAGCCAAGACCAGGGGACTAAGTATCAGCCCCAGCATTTT | CASSQDQGTKYQPQHF
- | 17 | TRBJ2-5 | TRBV7-6 | - | TGTGCCAGCAGCTTGGTGTCCGGTCTATCTGGCCAAGAGACCCAGTACTTC | CASSLVSGLSGQETQYF
- | 14 | TRBJ1-2 | TRBV12-2 | - | TGTGCAAGTCGCTTAGTTATCAGAGGTTATGGCTACACCTTC | CASRLVIRGYGYTF
- | 16 | TRBJ1-5 | TRBV28 | once | TGTGCCAGCAGTTTTGTTGGCACACCCCAATACCAGCCCCAGCATTTT | CASSFVGTPQYQPQHF
- | 14 | TRBJ1-4 | TRBV7-8 | - | TGTGCCAGCAGCTTAGAGGCAACTAATGAAAAACTGTTTTTT | CASSLEATNEKLFF
- | 13 | TRBJ1-3 | TRBV7-9 | - | TGTGCCAGCAGCGAGAGAGAGGTGAACACCATATATTTT | CASSEREVNTIYF
- | 12 | TRBJ1-1 | TRBV29-1 | - | TGCAGCGTTGAGGTTAACGGGGCTGAAGCTTTCTTT | CSVEVNGAEAFF
TRBD1 | 14 | TRBJ1-3 | TRBV28 | - | TGTGCCAGCAGTTGGACAGGGGCTGGAAACACCATATATTTT | CASSWTGAGNTIYF
- | 14 | TRBJ1-2 | TRBV19 | - | TGTGCCAGTTTAAAGGGTATAGGGAACTATGGCTACACCTTC | CASLKGIGNYGYTF
TRBD2 | 18 | TRBJ2-2 | TRBV25-1 | - | TGTGCCAGCAGTGAATACGAACTAGCGGGAGGGAACACCGGGGAGCTGTTTTTT | CASSEYELAGGNTGELFF
TRBD1 | 15 | TRBJ1-2 | TRBV6-5 | - | TGTGCCAGCAGTTACCACAGGGGGCGAGACTATGGCTACACCTTC | CASSYHRGRDYGYTF
- | 16 | TRBJ2-1 | TRBV6-2/TRBV6-3 | - | TGTGCCAGCAGTGCAACGGACACCCTCTCCTACAATGAGCAGTTCTTC | CASSATDTLSYNEQFF
TRBD1 | 19 | TRBJ1-5 | TRBV23-1 | - | TGCGCCAGCAGCCAGCCGGCGACAGGGGACAAGGGTGGCAATCAGCCCCAGCATTTT | CASSQPATGDKGGNQPQHF
- | 16 | TRBJ2-2 | TRBV24-1 | - | TGTGCCACCAGTGATTTGAGCCTCGGGGACACCGGGGAGCTGTTTTTT | CATSDLSLGDTGELFF